This entry lists 24 T cell receptor beta chains sequenced from one sample in a study of OX40 agonist ivuxolimab in advanced cancers. Data came from immunoSEQ multiplex PCR; TCRdb stores just in-frame clones and leaves some out. Among around 12,000 clones, just under 90% were seen once, and the ten largest hold 49%. The sequencing used CD4+ or CD8+ T cells sorted from blood, collected in a trial of the OX40 agonist ivuxolimab. Receptor source: an adult with an advanced solid tumor such as melanoma, head and neck, liver or kidney cancer.

J is TRBJ1-2 and V is TRBV28; no firm D call. CDR3 length: 13 amino acids. Trimming cost V 3 bases and J 2 bases, with 7 bases left between them. Germline V gene lookup returns CDR1 MDHEN and CDR2 SYDVKM. The CDR3 loop is CASSFRRNYGYTF. The CDR3 nucleotides read TGTGCCAGCAGTTTTCGGCGGAACTATGGCTACACCTTC.

V and J are TRBV19 and TRBJ2-3; unclear D gene. Germline V gene lookup returns CDR1 LNHDA and CDR2 SQIVND (reference sequence). The CDR3 consists of 12 residues. Trimming cost V 9 bases and J 6 bases, with 13 bases left between them. The CDR3 DNA reads TGTGCCAGCCGACAATCTGGTGATACGCAGTATTTT. Translation: CASRQSGDTQYF.

The rearrangement links TRBV5-6 to TRBJ1-3; D is perhaps TRBD1 (5 bases). Germline V gene sequence: CDR1 SGHDT, CDR2 YYEEEE. The CDR3 loop spans 13 amino acids. The germline V and J ends were trimmed by 4 bases and 4 bases, with 9 bases remaining between them. The CDR3 spells CASSPPGGNTIYF. In DNA form, the CDR3 reads TGTGCCAGCAGCCCGCCAGGGGGAAACACCATATATTTT.

The chain links TRBV2 to TRBJ2-3; possible D gene TRBD1, 5 bases. There are 14 residues in the CDR3. The V gene lost 2 bases and the J gene lost 1 base, with 7 bases spanning the gap. Germline-derived CDR1 and CDR2 are SNHLY and FYNNEI. CDR3 bases: TGTGCCAGCAGTGAAACAGGACGCACAGATACGCAGTATTTT. Translating gives CASSETGRTDTQYF.

The chain uses TRBV4-3 and TRBJ2-5; tentatively, D is TRBD2 (6 bases). V was shortened by 4 bases and J by 4 bases, with 16 bases between the two germline ends. This CDR3 region has 15 residues. Germline V gene data show CDR1 as LGHNA and CDR2 as YSLEER. The CDR3 spells CASSPSVTGVETQYF. The CDR3 bases are TGCGCCAGCAGCCCCAGCGTTACGGGAGTAGAGACCCAGTACTTC.

V is TRBV5-8 and J is TRBJ2-7; weak D call: TRBD2 (5 bases). Per germline, CDR1 SGHTS and CDR2 YDEGEE. V was trimmed by 1 base and J by 3 bases, leaving 11 bases between them. CDR3 length: 14 amino acids. The DNA of the CDR3 is TGTGCCAGCAGCTTGCGGGGAAGAGGCTACGAGCAGTACTTC. Translated, it gives CASSLRGRGYEQYF.

This chain connects TRBV29-1 to TRBJ2-3; D unresolved. Germline loops: CDR1 SQVTM, CDR2 ANQGSEA. V lost 3 bases, J lost 4 bases, and 5 bases lay in between. CDR3 length: 11 amino acids. The CDR3: CSVDGPDTQYF. As DNA, the CDR3 is TGCAGCGTTGACGGCCCAGATACGCAGTATTTT.

There are a few counts of this clone. The chain recombines TRBV13 with TRBJ1-2; D ambiguous. Germline lookup yields CDR1 PRHDT and CDR2 FYEKMQ (reference sequence). The V and J ends lost 2 bases and 4 bases respectively, with 14 bases between them. This CDR3 is 15 amino acids long. CDR3 residues: CASSLTAPGSYGYTF. The CDR3 bases are TGTGCCAGCAGCTTAACGGCACCTGGGAGCTATGGCTACACCTTC. Supplemented by reference TRBV13 and TRBJ1-2, the full variable domain reads AAGVIQSPRHLIKEKRETATLKCYPIPRHDTVYWYQQGPGQDPQFLISFYEKMQSDKGSIPDRFSAQQFSDYHSELNMSSLELGDSALYFCASSLTAPGSYGYTFGSGTRLTVV.

The chain joins TRBV5-4 to TRBJ2-5; 7 bases align to TRBD1. J was trimmed by 5 bases and V by 1 base; bases with no gene match: 5. The CDR3 is 14 residues long. Per the germline V gene, CDR1 is SGHNT and CDR2 is YYREEE (reference sequence). In nucleotides, the CDR3 is TGTGCCAGCAGCTTGAGGATCAGGGGGGAGACCCAGTACTTC. Amino acid sequence: CASSLRIRGETQYF.

The chain employs TRBV27 and TRBJ2-7; D gene unclear. CDR1 is MNHEY and CDR2 is SMNVEV in the germline V gene (reference sequence). This CDR3 is built from 9 residues. V was shortened by 8 bases and J by 5 bases, with 4 bases between the two germline ends. CDR3 bases: TGTGCCAGCGGGAACGAGCAGTACTTC. Translating it yields CASGNEQYF.

This clone appeared a single time. CDR3 in DNA: TGTGCCAGCTCACATGAGGGACGGTCCTACAATGAGCAGTTCTTC. Amino acid sequence: CASSHEGRSYNEQFF. This chain uses TRBV18 with TRBJ2-1, with D possibly being TRBD1 or TRBD2 (5 bases each). V lost 4 bases, J lost 1 base, and 11 bases lay in between. CDR3 length equals 15 residues. Germline V gives CDR1 KGHSH, CDR2 LQKENI. Full variable domain (remainder filled in from reference TRBV18 and TRBJ2-1): NAGVMQNPRHLVRRRGQEARLRCSPMKGHSHVYWYRQLPEEGLKFMVYLQKENIIDESGMPKERFSAEFPKEGPSILRIQQVVRGDSAAYFCASSHEGRSYNEQFFGPGTRLTVL.

This clone turned up a few times. J is TRBJ2-3 and V is TRBV4-1; D is possibly TRBD1 or TRBD2 (6 bases each). Trimming shortened V by 4 bases and J by 5 bases, and 16 bases separated the two germline ends. Germline V gene sequence: CDR1 MGHRA, CDR2 YSYEKL. The CDR3 is 15 residues long. The CDR3 nucleotides read TGCGCCAGCAGCCCTCTTCGAGGGGGGAGAGATACGCAGTATTTT. This translates into CASSPLRGGRDTQYF.

V is TRBV19 and J is TRBJ2-2; 12 nucleotides agree with TRBD2. Unmatched junction bases numbered 11, after V lost 5 bases and J lost 7 bases. The CDR3 contains 17 residues. The germline V gene encodes CDR1 LNHDA and CDR2 SQIVND (reference sequence). DNA for the CDR3: TGTGCCAGTAGTCTATGGACTAGCGGGAATTCAAACGGGGAGCTGTTTTTT. Its protein product is CASSLWTSGNSNGELFF.

This chain joins TRBV5-4 and TRBJ2-7, with 9 bases identical to TRBD1. The germline gives CDR1 SGHNT, CDR2 YYREEE (reference sequence). The CDR3 sequence is 15 residues long. The V gene end was trimmed by 4 bases and the J gene end by 4 bases; junction bases not matched to a gene: 9. The DNA of the CDR3 is TGTGCCAGCAGCGCTGGACCCGGGACAGGGTACGAGCAGTACTTC. Its protein is CASSAGPGTGYEQYF.

This clone was counted a single time. The V call is TRBV5-5, the J call TRBJ2-3; the D is unclear. V dropped 4 bases and J dropped 5 bases, with 8 bases sitting between them. Germline V gene data show CDR1 as SGHKS and CDR2 as YYEKEE (reference sequence). This CDR3 comprises 12 residues. CDR3 bases: TGTGCCAGCAGCCCTATAGTAGATACGCAGTATTTT. Its protein product is CASSPIVDTQYF.

The V gene is TRBV7-3, the J gene TRBJ2-7; 8 bases align to TRBD2. The V gene end was trimmed by 5 bases and the J gene end by 6 bases; junction bases not matched to a gene: 9. The CDR3 has 14 amino acids. Germline V CDR1 and CDR2: SGHTA, FQGTGA. CDR3 residues: CASSLGSGSGEQYF. The CDR3 nucleotides are TGTGCCAGCAGCCTAGGGAGCGGGAGTGGCGAGCAGTACTTC.

J is TRBJ2-3 and V is TRBV2; no clear D. The V and J ends lost 1 base and 1 base respectively, with 6 bases between them. The germline V gene has CDR1 SNHLY and CDR2 FYNNEI. This CDR3 has 14 amino acids. CDR3 protein: CASSEGRGTDTQYF. In DNA, the CDR3 is TGTGCCAGCAGTGAAGGTCGGGGCACAGATACGCAGTATTTT.

The chain is built from TRBV5-1 and TRBJ2-7; possibly TRBD1 or TRBD2 for D (5 bases each). Germline loops: CDR1 SGHRS, CDR2 YFSETQ. CDR3 length equals 14 residues. Trimming left V 7 bases short and J 2 bases short, with 16 bases between. The CDR3 protein is CASGSGAGTYEQYF. CDR3 bases: TGCGCCAGCGGATCCGGGGCAGGCACCTACGAGCAGTACTTC. Together with reference TRBV5-1 and TRBJ2-7, the CDR3 gives the full variable domain: KAGVTQTPRYLIKTRGQQVTLSCSPISGHRSVSWYQQTPGQGLQFLFEYFSETQRNKGNFPGRFSGRQFSNSRSEMNVSTLELGDSALYLCASGSGAGTYEQYFGPGTRLTVT.

CDR3 sequence: CASSGSGTGPYEQYF. CDR3 DNA sequence: TGTGCCAGCAGCGGATCCGGGACAGGGCCCTACGAGCAGTACTTC. The chain carries TRBV9 and TRBJ2-7; TRBD1 matches at 9 bases. V shed 3 bases and J 2 bases; nucleotides not matched to a gene: 6. Germline V gene data show CDR1 as SGDLS and CDR2 as YYNGEE. This CDR3 has 15 amino acids.

In regard to this clone: One junction end does not reproduce the germline sequence, and a read error may be involved. Other DNA variants within this sample encode the same CDR3. This rearrangement joins TRBV28 to TRBJ1-2; D remains ambiguous. Germline assignment: CDR1 MDHEN and CDR2 SYDVKM. The CDR3 runs to 11 residues. The chain's CDR3 is CVCGQNYGYTF. The CDR3 region has the DNA TGTGTGTGTGGGCAAAACTATGGTTACACCTTC.

The chain joins TRBV7-8 to TRBJ2-7; a possible D gene is TRBD2 (6 bases). The CDR3 spans 15 residues. The V end was cut by 5 bases, the J end by 1 base, with 15 bases between. Germline CDR1 is SGHVS and CDR2 is FQNEAQ. CDR3 in amino acids: CASSPGELLSYEQYF. The CDR3, as DNA: TGTGCCAGCAGCCCGGGAGAACTACTGTCCTACGAGCAGTACTTC.

V and J are TRBV7-8 and TRBJ2-7; TRBD1 matches at 8 bases. The CDR3 is made up of 14 amino acids. Germline V gives CDR1 SGHVS, CDR2 FQNEAQ. J gave up 3 bases and V 5 bases, and 6 bases lay outside the gene matches. The CDR3 sequence: CASSTTGTGYEQYF. In nucleotides, the CDR3 is TGTGCCAGCAGCACCACCGGGACAGGCTACGAGCAGTACTTC.

This clone was seen more than once but under ten times. The chain carries TRBV4-3 and TRBJ2-1, with 7 bases identical to TRBD1. The CDR3 length is 12 residues. Germline V CDR1 and CDR2: LGHNA, YSLEER. Losses at the gene ends were 5 bases for V and 8 bases for J; bases not matched to a gene: 3. The CDR3 reads CASSRQGYEQFF. The CDR3 coding sequence is TGCGCCAGCAGCAGACAGGGCTATGAGCAGTTCTTC.

V and J are TRBV4-3 and TRBJ2-3; no definite D call. The V gene lost 1 base and the J gene lost 0 bases, with 11 bases spanning the gap. Per the germline V gene, CDR1 is LGHNA and CDR2 is YSLEER. CDR3 length: 16 amino acids. The CDR3 sequence is CASSQGITASTDTQYF. In nucleotides, the CDR3 is TGCGCCAGCAGCCAAGGGATAACAGCTAGCACAGATACGCAGTATTTT.